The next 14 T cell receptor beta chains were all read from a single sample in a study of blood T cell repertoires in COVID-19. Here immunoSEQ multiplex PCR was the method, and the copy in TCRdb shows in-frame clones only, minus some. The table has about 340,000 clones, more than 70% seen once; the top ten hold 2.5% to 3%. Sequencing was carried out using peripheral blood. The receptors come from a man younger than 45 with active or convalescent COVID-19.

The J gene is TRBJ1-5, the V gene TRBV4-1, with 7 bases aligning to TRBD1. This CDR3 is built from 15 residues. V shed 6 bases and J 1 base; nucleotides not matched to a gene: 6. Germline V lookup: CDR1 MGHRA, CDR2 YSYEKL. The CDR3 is CASSLTGLSNQPQHF. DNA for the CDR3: TGCGCCAGCAGTCTGACAGGGTTGAGCAATCAGCCCCAGCATTTT.

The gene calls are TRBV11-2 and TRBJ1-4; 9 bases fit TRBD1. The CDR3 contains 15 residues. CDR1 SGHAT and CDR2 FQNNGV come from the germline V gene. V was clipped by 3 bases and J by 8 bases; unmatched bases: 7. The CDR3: CASSFTGTGREKLFF. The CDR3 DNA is TGTGCCAGCAGCTTCACCGGGACAGGGCGGGAAAAACTGTTTTTT.

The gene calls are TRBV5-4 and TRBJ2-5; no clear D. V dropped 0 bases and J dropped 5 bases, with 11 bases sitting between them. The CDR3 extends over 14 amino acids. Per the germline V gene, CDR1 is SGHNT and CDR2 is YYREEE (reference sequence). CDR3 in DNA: TGTGCCAGCAGCTTGGGGCAGGCCACGGAGACCCAGTACTTC. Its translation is CASSLGQATETQYF.

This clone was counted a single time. This chain's CDR3 is CASSQAGGNNEQFF. In DNA, the CDR3 is TGTGCCAGCAGTCAAGCGGGAGGGAACAATGAGCAGTTCTTC. The gene calls are TRBV7-3 and TRBJ2-1, with TRBD2 matching 10 bases. Trimming at V came to 6 bases and at J to 5 bases, leaving 4 bases not matched to a gene. The CDR3 loop spans 14 amino acids. CDR1 is SGHTA and CDR2 is FQGTGA in the germline V gene.

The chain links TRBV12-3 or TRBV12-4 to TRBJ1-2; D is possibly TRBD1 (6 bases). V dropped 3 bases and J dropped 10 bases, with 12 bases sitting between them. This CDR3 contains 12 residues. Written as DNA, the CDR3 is TGTGCCAGCAGTTTGACACAGGGCTTCTACACCTTC. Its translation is CASSLTQGFYTF.

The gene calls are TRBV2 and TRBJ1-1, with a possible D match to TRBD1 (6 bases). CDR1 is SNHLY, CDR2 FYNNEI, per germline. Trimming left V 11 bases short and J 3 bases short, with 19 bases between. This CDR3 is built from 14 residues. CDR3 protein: CACTAGAGDTEAFF. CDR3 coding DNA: TGTGCCTGCACCGCGGGGGCCGGGGACACTGAAGCTTTCTTT.

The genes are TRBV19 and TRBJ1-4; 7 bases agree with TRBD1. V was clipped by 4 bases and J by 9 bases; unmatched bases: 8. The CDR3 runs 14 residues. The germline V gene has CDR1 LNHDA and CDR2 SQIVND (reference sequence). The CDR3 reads CASSKGEQGKKLFF. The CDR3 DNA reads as TGTGCCAGTAGTAAGGGAGAACAGGGGAAAAAACTGTTTTTT.

CDR3 coding DNA: TGTGCCAGCAGCCGTGGGACTAGCGACTACAATGAGCAGTTCTTC. Its translation: CASSRGTSDYNEQFF. This rearrangement joins TRBV7-2 to TRBJ2-1, with 10 bases that match TRBD2. The CDR3 spans 15 residues. Per germline, CDR1 SGHTA and CDR2 FQGNSA. J gave up 3 bases and V 5 bases, and 4 bases lay outside the gene matches.

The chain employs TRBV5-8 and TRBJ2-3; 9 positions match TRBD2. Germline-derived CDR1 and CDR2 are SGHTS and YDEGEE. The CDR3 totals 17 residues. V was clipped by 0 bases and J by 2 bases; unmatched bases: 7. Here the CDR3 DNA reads TGTGCCAGCAGCTTGGCCGGTAGCGGGGGACCCACAGATACGCAGTATTTT. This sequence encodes CASSLAGSGGPTDTQYF. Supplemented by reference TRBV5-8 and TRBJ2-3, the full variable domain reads EAGVTQSPTHLIKTRGQQATLRCSPISGHTSVYWYQQALGLGLQFLLWYDEGEERNRGNFPPRFSGRQFPNYSSELNVNALELEDSALYLCASSLAGSGGPTDTQYFGPGTRLTVL.

CDR3 residues: CSARGLFEQYF. The CDR3, as DNA: TGCAGTGCTAGGGGACTATTCGAGCAGTACTTC. The V gene is TRBV20-1, the J gene TRBJ2-7; 7 bases align to TRBD2. Germline V CDR1 and CDR2: DFQATT, SNEGSKA (reference sequence). V lost 3 bases to trimming and J lost 6 bases; unmatched junction nucleotides: 2. The CDR3 is 11 residues long.

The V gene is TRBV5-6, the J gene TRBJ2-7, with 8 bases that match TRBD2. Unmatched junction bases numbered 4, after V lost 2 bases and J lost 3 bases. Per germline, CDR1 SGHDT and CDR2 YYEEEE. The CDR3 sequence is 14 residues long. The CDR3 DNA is TGTGCCAGCAGCTTTAGCGGGGTCGACTACGAGCAGTACTTC. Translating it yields CASSFSGVDYEQYF.

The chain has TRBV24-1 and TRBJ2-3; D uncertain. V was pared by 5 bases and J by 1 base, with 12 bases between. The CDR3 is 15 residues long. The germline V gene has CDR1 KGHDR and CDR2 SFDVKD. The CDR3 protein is CATSVELLGTDTQYF. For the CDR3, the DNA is TGTGCCACCAGTGTCGAGCTTCTGGGCACAGATACGCAGTATTTT.

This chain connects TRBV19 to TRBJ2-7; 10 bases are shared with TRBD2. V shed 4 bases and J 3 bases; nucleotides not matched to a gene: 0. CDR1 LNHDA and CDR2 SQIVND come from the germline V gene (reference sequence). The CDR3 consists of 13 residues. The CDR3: CASSTSGSYEQYF. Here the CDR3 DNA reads TGTGCCAGTAGTACTAGCGGGAGCTACGAGCAGTACTTC. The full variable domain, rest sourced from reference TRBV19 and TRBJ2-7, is DGGITQSPKYLFRKEGQNVTLSCEQNLNHDAMYWYRQDPGQGLRLIYYSQIVNDFQKGDIAEGYSVSREKKESFPLTVTSAQKNPTAFYLCASSTSGSYEQYFGPGTRLTVT.

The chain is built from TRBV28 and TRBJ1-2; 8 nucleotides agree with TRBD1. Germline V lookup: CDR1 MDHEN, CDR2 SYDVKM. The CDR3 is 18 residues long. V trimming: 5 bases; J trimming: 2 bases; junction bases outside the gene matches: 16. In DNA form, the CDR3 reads TGTGCCAGCAGTCGTTATGTGGGACAGGCCACAAGAAACTATGGCTACACCTTC. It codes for CASSRYVGQATRNYGYTF.